These 20 T cell receptor beta chains were all obtained from the same sample, sequenced in a study of T cell responses to AZD1222 COVID-19 vaccine. Sequenced by immunoSEQ multiplex PCR; TCRdb stores in-frame clones only, minus some. Of about 140,000 clones detected, around nine tenths appear once; the ten largest clones hold more than 4.5%. Sequenced here: peripheral blood, sampled on day 0 of AZD1222 vaccination. The receptors originated from an adult in good health.

This clone was seen a single time. The chain recombines TRBV11-2 with TRBJ1-4; D is ambiguous. Per the germline V gene, CDR1 is SGHAT and CDR2 is FQNNGV. V lost 0 bases to trimming and J lost 12 bases, with 14 bases between them. The CDR3 has 14 residues. The CDR3 nucleotides read TGTGCCAGCAGCTTAGATATTATTGAGATTGAACTGTTTTTT. It is translated as CASSLDIIEIELFF.

Comments on this clone: The same CDR3 also results from other DNA sequences found in this sample. The J gene is TRBJ2-5, the V gene TRBV19, with D possibly being TRBD2 (7 bases). The germline V and J ends were trimmed by 1 base and 5 bases, with 11 bases remaining between them. The CDR3 runs 14 residues. The germline CDR1 and CDR2 sequences are LNHDA and SQIVND (reference sequence). The CDR3 nucleotides are TGTGCCAGTAGTATAGGCGGGGGCGAGGAGACCCAGTACTTC. Its protein product is CASSIGGGEETQYF.

This clone was seen once. CDR3 amino acids: CASSWDLFNSPLHF. The CDR3 DNA is TGTGCCAGCAGCTGGGACCTCTTTAATTCACCCCTCCACTTT. J is TRBJ1-6 and V is TRBV5-4, with TRBD1 as a possible D gene (5 bases). CDR3 length equals 14 residues. The V end lost 3 bases, the J end lost 6 bases, and 10 bases lay between the germline ends. Per germline, CDR1 SGHNT and CDR2 YYREEE (reference sequence).

The gene calls are TRBV11-2 and TRBJ2-7, with D tentatively TRBD1 or TRBD2 (5 bases each). The CDR3 loop spans 15 amino acids. Trimming stripped 4 bases from V and 7 bases from J, with 20 bases between. Looked up from germline, CDR1 is SGHAT and CDR2 is FQNNGV. Here the CDR3 reads CASSSLRDPKREQYF. DNA of the CDR3: TGTGCCAGCAGCTCACTCCGGGACCCAAAAAGGGAGCAGTACTTC.

The V and J genes are TRBV10-2 and TRBJ2-2; possible D gene TRBD2, 6 bases. Germline CDR1 WSHSY, CDR2 SAAADI. The CDR3 covers 13 residues. With 6 bases removed from V and 6 bases from J, the gap between germline ends came to 11 bases. CDR3 loop: CASRVGSPGELFF. CDR3 nucleotides: TGCGCCAGCAGAGTCGGGAGTCCCGGGGAGCTGTTTTTT.

V gene TRBV4-1 combines with J gene TRBJ1-1; D not resolved. CDR3 length: 16 residues. CDR1 and CDR2 from the germline V gene are MGHRA and YSYEKL. Trimming pared 1 base from V and 6 bases from J, leaving 18 bases between. CDR3 in amino acids: CASSQAPRAVGAEAFF. For the CDR3, the DNA is TGCGCCAGCAGCCAAGCTCCTAGGGCCGTCGGGGCTGAAGCTTTCTTT.

This clone has just a few counts. The chain employs TRBV14 and TRBJ1-4; TRBD1 aligns across 9 bases. V shed 6 bases and J 4 bases; nucleotides not matched to a gene: 15. Per the germline V gene, CDR1 is SGHDN and CDR2 is FVKESK. CDR3 length: 18 amino acids. As DNA, the CDR3 is TGTGCCAGCAGAAGACCGGGACAGGGCTTTTTGGGTAATGAAAAACTGTTTTTT. The encoded protein is CASRRPGQGFLGNEKLFF.

This chain joins TRBV6-1 and TRBJ2-7; TRBD2 aligns across 9 bases. Trimming at V came to 3 bases and at J to 3 bases, leaving 9 bases not matched to a gene. CDR3 length: 16 amino acids. Per the germline V gene, CDR1 is MNHNS and CDR2 is SASEGT. CDR3 protein: CASSENDGLANYEQYF. The CDR3 DNA reads as TGTGCCAGCAGTGAGAATGATGGACTAGCGAACTACGAGCAGTACTTC.

J is TRBJ2-1 and V is TRBV5-1; TRBD1 or TRBD2 may be the D gene (5 bases each). The CDR3 consists of 12 residues. Trimming stripped 0 bases from V and 15 bases from J, with 13 bases between. Germline CDR1 is SGHRS and CDR2 is YFSETQ. CDR3 in amino acids: CASSLVGRDPFF. The CDR3 DNA reads TGCGCCAGCAGCTTGGTTGGCAGGGACCCGTTCTTC.

The CDR3 bases are TGCAGCGTCGTTGAGAAACGGACAGGTAGGAACACTGAAGCTTTCTTT. Protein product: CSVVEKRTGRNTEAFF. The V gene is TRBV29-1, the J gene TRBJ1-1; 7 nucleotides line up with TRBD1. CDR3 length: 16 residues. Per the germline V gene, CDR1 is SQVTM and CDR2 is ANQGSEA. After removal of 6 bases from V and 1 base from J, the junction contained 14 bases not matched to a gene.

The gene calls are TRBV28 and TRBJ1-2; no clear D. Germline CDR1 and CDR2: MDHEN and SYDVKM. CDR3 length: 11 amino acids. V was pared by 6 bases and J by 7 bases, with 9 bases between. The CDR3 DNA follows: TGTGCCAGCAGCCCCCGAGTTGGCTACACCTTC. This codes for CASSPRVGYTF.

On this clone itself: Other DNA variants within this sample encode the same CDR3. J is TRBJ2-1 and V is TRBV18; 7 bases match TRBD1. CDR3 length equals 13 residues. The J segment lost 2 bases and the V segment lost 8 bases, leaving 3 bases of the junction unmatched. Germline loops: CDR1 KGHSH, CDR2 LQKENI. The DNA of the CDR3 is TGTGCCAGCGCCGGGACAGCCTACAATGAGCAGTTCTTC. This sequence encodes CASAGTAYNEQFF.

The chain has TRBV25-1 and TRBJ2-3; either TRBD1 or TRBD2 may fit D (5 bases each). The V end lost 2 bases, the J end lost 6 bases, and 12 bases lay between the germline ends. The CDR3 spans 14 residues. Germline CDR1 is MGHDK and CDR2 is SYGVNS. CDR3 protein: CASSEGDAPDTQYF. CDR3 bases: TGTGCCAGCAGTGAAGGGGACGCTCCGGATACGCAGTATTTT. The entire variable domain, with the rest obtained from reference TRBV25-1 and TRBJ2-3, is as follows: EADIYQTPRYLVIGTGKKITLECSQTMGHDKMYWYQQDPGMELHLIHYSYGVNSTEKGDLSSESTVSRIRTEHFPLTLESARPSHTSQYLCASSEGDAPDTQYFGPGTRLTVL.

CDR3 nucleotide sequence: TGTGCCAGCAGTTTACAAATGGGGGCCCTCTACGAGCAGTACTTC. Protein sequence: CASSLQMGALYEQYF. The rearrangement links TRBV28 to TRBJ2-7; the D gene is possibly TRBD1 (6 bases). Trimming removed 2 bases from V and 3 bases from J, with 14 bases in between. Germline V gene sequence: CDR1 MDHEN, CDR2 SYDVKM. CDR3 length equals 15 residues.

This chain uses TRBV19 with TRBJ1-5; TRBD1 might be the D (6 bases). In germline, CDR1 is LNHDA, CDR2 SQIVND (reference sequence). The V end was cut by 6 bases, the J end by 3 bases, with 18 bases between. The CDR3 length is 16 residues. The CDR3: CASRTPSRGYNQPQHF. CDR3 DNA sequence: TGTGCCAGTAGAACTCCTTCCAGGGGTTACAATCAGCCCCAGCATTTT.

The J gene is TRBJ1-2, the V gene TRBV7-9; the match to TRBD1 covers 7 bases. The CDR3 length is 14 residues. With V trimmed by 1 base and J by 6 bases, 5 bases remained unmatched. Germline V CDR1 and CDR2: SEHNR, FQNEAQ (reference sequence). The CDR3: CASSLGAQGDGYTF. The CDR3, as DNA: TGTGCCAGCAGCTTAGGGGCTCAGGGGGATGGCTACACCTTC.

The chain uses TRBV3-1 (or the pseudogene TRBV3-2) and TRBJ1-4; D uncertain. This CDR3 is built from 15 residues. Looked up from germline, CDR1 is LGHDT and CDR2 is YNNKEL (reference sequence). Trimming cost V 4 bases and J 8 bases, with 17 bases left between them. CDR3: CASSPAKGGGEKLFF. As DNA, the CDR3 is TGTGCCAGCAGCCCGGCCAAGGGAGGTGGGGAAAAACTGTTTTTT.

This clone turned up a few times. The chain has TRBV2 and TRBJ1-1; D call uncertain. Per the germline V gene, CDR1 is SNHLY and CDR2 is FYNNEI. This CDR3 spans 11 amino acids. Between the trimmed V and J ends, which lost 4 bases and 5 bases, there was a span of 5 bases. CDR3 residues: CASSVATEAFF. DNA for the CDR3: TGTGCCAGCAGTGTGGCGACTGAAGCTTTCTTT.

The chain links TRBV19 to TRBJ2-7; 12 positions agree with TRBD1. Germline trimming cut 3 bases from V and 7 bases from J; bases unmatched to any gene: 10. The CDR3 covers 16 residues. Germline lookup yields CDR1 LNHDA and CDR2 SQIVND (reference sequence). The CDR3 sequence: CASSILGQGASGEQYF. The CDR3 DNA sequence: TGTGCCAGTAGTATTTTGGGACAGGGGGCGTCTGGAGAGCAGTACTTC.

The chain combines TRBV12-5 with TRBJ1-2; no clear D. V was shortened by 6 bases and J by 8 bases, with 4 bases between the two germline ends. The CDR3 spans 9 residues. Germline V gene data show CDR1 as LGHNT and CDR2 as FRNRAP. The CDR3 is CASGGGYTF. CDR3 coding DNA: TGTGCTAGTGGAGGAGGCTACACCTTC.